What follows are 31 T cell receptor beta chains derived from one specimen sequenced in a study of CD8+CD57+ T cells in acquired aplastic anemia. Profiles of TCR beta VDJ and CDR3 were generated from a genomic DNA template. TCRdb passed the reads through MiXCR, listing each CDR3 protein once. The data contain over 100,000 distinct CDR3 sequences, less than 45% of them singletons. The sequenced material came from sorted CD4+, CD8+, or CD8+CD57+ T cells (not recorded which) from PBMCs. These receptors all come from a human donor in good health, serving as a control.

The V and J genes are TRBV25-1 and TRBJ2-3, with 11 bases identical to TRBD2. This CDR3 is built from 15 residues. The germline V gene encodes CDR1 MGHDK and CDR2 SYGVNS. The junction had 10 bases not matched to a gene; V was cut back by 9 bases and J by 5 bases. The CDR3 reads CASSSSGGVVDTQYF. The CDR3 nucleotides are TGTGCCAGTAGTAGTAGCGGGGGGGTTGTAGATACGCAGTATTTT.

There are many counts of this clonotype. The rearrangement links TRBV9 to TRBJ2-1; 11 bases are a match to TRBD2. After removal of 2 bases from V and 0 bases from J, the junction contained 10 bases not matched to a gene. The germline V gene has CDR1 SGDLS and CDR2 YYNGEE. This CDR3 is built from 19 residues. CDR3 sequence reads: CASSVGSGGASSSYNEQFF. CDR3 coding DNA: TGTGCCAGCAGCGTGGGTAGCGGGGGGGCGAGTAGCTCCTACAATGAGCAGTTCTTC. Full variable domain (missing parts from reference TRBV9 and TRBJ2-1): DSGVTQTPKHLITATGQRVTLRCSPRSGDLSVYWYQQSLDQGLQFLIQYYNGEERAKGNILERFSAQQFPDLHSELNLSSLELGDSALYFCASSVGSGGASSSYNEQFFGPGTRLTVL.

In its sample, this clonotype was seen many times. The gene calls are TRBV20-1 and TRBJ2-6; TRBD2 matches 7 bases. This CDR3 has 18 residues. Germline V gene sequence: CDR1 DFQATT, CDR2 SNEGSKA (reference sequence). V dropped 1 base and J dropped 0; count of bases not matched to a gene: 9. CDR3 region: CSARVNQRGVSGANVLTF. The CDR3 DNA follows: TGCAGTGCTAGAGTGAACCAGCGGGGTGTCTCTGGGGCCAACGTCCTGACTTTC.

The V call is TRBV7-2, the J call TRBJ1-2; TRBD1 is a possible D gene (6 bases). Germline V lookup: CDR1 SGHTA, CDR2 FQGNSA. The CDR3 sequence is 18 residues long. V was cut by 2 bases and J by 0 bases, with 19 bases left in between. Written as DNA, the CDR3 is TGTGCCAGCAGCTTATTTTTGCTAGGACAGACCACTAACTATGGCTACACCTTC. It encodes CASSLFLLGQTTNYGYTF.

As concerns this clonotype: Just one base apart from a much larger clone, this may be a read error. This chain links TRBV9 with TRBJ1-4; 7 bases match TRBD1. The CDR3 is 15 residues long. Germline lookup yields CDR1 SGDLS and CDR2 YYNGEE. CDR3 nucleotide sequence: TGTGCCAGCAGCGTAGAAACAGGGGTGTACGAAAAACCGTTTTTT. This translates into CASSVETGVYEKPFF.

The J gene is TRBJ1-4, the V gene TRBV25-1; TRBD1 agrees at 9 bases. With 11 bases clipped from V and 4 bases from J, the junction kept 11 bases outside the gene matches. The CDR3 length is 15 residues. Germline CDR1 MGHDK, CDR2 SYGVNS. The CDR3 loop reads CAGGEQGAGNEKLFF. CDR3 DNA: TGTGCCGGTGGAGAACAGGGGGCGGGTAATGAAAAACTGTTTTTT.

This clonotype has ten or more counts. J is TRBJ2-3 and V is TRBV6-1; D possibly corresponds to TRBD2 (6 bases). The germline V and J ends were trimmed by 8 bases and 6 bases, with 21 bases remaining between them. In germline, CDR1 is MNHNS, CDR2 SASEGT. This CDR3 contains 15 residues. CDR3 protein: CASSSVRGRRDTQYF. CDR3 bases: TGTGCCAGCTCGTCGGTCCGGGGGAGAAGGGATACGCAGTATTTT.

The chain joins TRBV29-1 to TRBJ1-5, with TRBD1 identical over 9 bases. Germline V lookup: CDR1 SQVTM, CDR2 ANQGSEA. Trimming cost V 4 bases and J 3 bases; bases outside gene matches: 1. There are 13 residues in the CDR3. CDR3 loop: CSVGTGANQPQHF. CDR3 DNA sequence: TGCAGCGTTGGGACAGGGGCCAATCAGCCCCAGCATTTT.

This clonotype was recorded at least ten times. V usage is TRBV7-3 and J usage is TRBJ2-3, with TRBD2 as a possible D gene (5 bases). CDR3 size: 18 residues. The V end lost 4 bases, the J end lost 0 bases, and 20 bases lay between the germline ends. Germline CDR1 is SGHTA and CDR2 is FQGTGA. The CDR3 is CASSYVRGRTPSTDTQYF. CDR3 nucleotide sequence: TGTGCCAGCAGCTACGTTAGAGGGCGGACCCCTAGCACAGATACGCAGTATTTT.

This clonotype was seen repeatedly, ten times or more. The chain joins TRBV10-3 to TRBJ1-1; D ambiguous. The V and J ends lost 8 bases and 3 bases respectively, with 13 bases between them. The CDR3 is made up of 13 amino acids. Germline V gene sequence: CDR1 ENHRY, CDR2 SYGVKD. The CDR3 spells CAIQLSEDTEAFF. The CDR3 region has the DNA TGTGCCATCCAACTGTCGGAGGACACTGAAGCTTTCTTT.

This chain connects TRBV7-8 to TRBJ1-6; tentative D call: TRBD1 (5 bases). Germline V gives CDR1 SGHVS, CDR2 FQNEAQ. The V end lost 4 bases, the J end lost 4 bases, and 17 bases lay between the germline ends. The CDR3 length is 17 residues. For the CDR3, the DNA is TGTGCCAGCAGCTCCTTCCAGGGAGCGGGTTATAATTCACCCCTCCACTTT. As protein: CASSSFQGAGYNSPLHF. Based on the CDR3 plus reference TRBV7-8 and TRBJ1-6, the full variable domain is GAGVSQSPRYKVAKRGQDVALRCDPISGHVSLFWYQQALGQGPEFLTYFQNEAQLDKSGLPSDRFFAERPEGSVSTLKIQRTQQEDSAVYLCASSSFQGAGYNSPLHFGNGTRLTVT.

Of note for this clonotype: A much more abundant neighbour one base away suggests this may be a read error. The chain links TRBV25-1 to TRBJ1-1; D possibly corresponds to TRBD1 (6 bases). Germline lookup yields CDR1 MGHDK and CDR2 SYGVNS. The CDR3 is 13 amino acids. CDR3 in amino acids: CASSREGGAEASF. The CDR3 DNA reads TGTGCCAGCAGTAGGGAAGGGGGGGCTGAAGCTTCCTTT.

This chain links TRBV2 with TRBJ2-7; the D gene is possibly TRBD2 (6 bases). The CDR3 runs 14 residues. V lost 6 bases and J lost 2, with 14 bases in between. Germline V gene lookup returns CDR1 SNHLY and CDR2 FYNNEI. CDR3 nucleotide sequence: TGTGCCAGCAGGGCGGGGCTAGGAGCCTACGAGCAGTACTTC. Translated: CASRAGLGAYEQYF.

This clonotype was counted a single time. The chain recombines TRBV19 with TRBJ1-1; a weak D match, TRBD1 (6 bases). Germline-derived CDR1 and CDR2 are LNHDA and SQIVND (reference sequence). With 7 bases removed from V and 3 bases from J, the gap between germline ends came to 12 bases. CDR3 size: 13 residues. The CDR3 spells CASTWGPDTEAFF. CDR3 nucleotides: TGTGCCAGTACTTGGGGGCCTGACACTGAAGCTTTCTTT.

V gene TRBV15 combines with J gene TRBJ1-1; D unclear. CDR3 length: 14 amino acids. V lost 3 bases, J lost 6 bases, and 14 bases lay in between. The germline gives CDR1 LNHNV, CDR2 YYDKDF (reference sequence). The CDR3 DNA follows: TGTGCCACCAGCAGGAGGACTAGCGGTCCTGAAGCTTTCTTT. This translates into CATSRRTSGPEAFF.

Ten or more counts support this clonotype. The chain combines TRBV20-1 with TRBJ1-4; D not certain. Per the germline V gene, CDR1 is DFQATT and CDR2 is SNEGSKA (reference sequence). V was clipped by 0 bases and J by 0 bases, with 2 bases between them. This CDR3 region has 13 residues. Here the CDR3 reads CSARDATNEKLFF. In nucleotides, the CDR3 is TGCAGTGCTAGAGATGCAACTAATGAAAAACTGTTTTTT.

This rearrangement joins TRBV24-1 to TRBJ2-7; a weak D match, TRBD1 (6 bases). This CDR3 has 15 residues. Trimming stripped 1 base from V and 0 bases from J, with 9 bases between. The germline gives CDR1 KGHDR, CDR2 SFDVKD. CDR3 bases: TGTGCCACCAGTGATTTCCTAGGGGGCTCCTACGAGCAGTACTTC. Amino acid sequence: CATSDFLGGSYEQYF.

This clonotype was detected a few times. This chain connects TRBV20-1 to TRBJ2-4; no clear D gene. Germline V gene sequence: CDR1 DFQATT, CDR2 SNEGSKA (reference sequence). Trimming shortened V by 0 bases and J by 1 base, and 16 bases separated the two germline ends. The length of the CDR3 is 17 residues. CDR3 coding DNA: TGCAGTGCTAGAGATGGTAATGGGTATGAGGCCAAAAACATTCAGTACTTC. Protein: CSARDGNGYEAKNIQYF.

This clonotype was picked up many times. The chain combines TRBV5-1 with TRBJ1-1, with D uncertain. CDR1 SGHRS and CDR2 YFSETQ come from the germline V gene. This CDR3 has 13 amino acids. Trimming left V 3 bases short and J 1 base short, with 7 bases between. The CDR3 spells CASSSDPNTEAFF. The DNA for the CDR3 is TGCGCCAGCAGCTCAGACCCGAACACTGAAGCTTTCTTT.

Of note for this clonotype: At one of its ends the junction is not consistent with the germline gene, which may arise from a read error. This rearrangement joins TRBV24-1 to TRBJ2-5; TRBD2 is a possible D gene (6 bases). This CDR3 comprises 16 residues. Germline assignment: CDR1 KGHDR and CDR2 SFDVKD. The CDR3 loop is CATSDPTGPGGEAQYF. For the CDR3, the DNA is TGTGCCACTAGTGATCCGACTGGTCCGGGTGGGGAGGCCCAGTACTTC.

The rearrangement uses TRBV2 and TRBJ1-4; perhaps TRBD1 as D (6 bases). V was shortened by 7 bases and J by 5 bases, with 17 bases between the two germline ends. This CDR3 comprises 15 residues. From germline, CDR1 is SNHLY and CDR2 FYNNEI. Here the CDR3 DNA reads TGTGCCAGCATTGCAGGGGAGGGCTTCAATGAAAAACTGTTTTTT. Translated: CASIAGEGFNEKLFF.

This clonotype has a handful of counts. Since the CDR3 does not end with the conserved phenylalanine or tryptophan, this likely comes from a read error. The V and J genes are TRBV4-2 and TRBJ2-3, with 8 bases aligning to TRBD2. The length of the CDR3 is 16 residues. Germline V gives CDR1 LGHNA, CDR2 YNFKEQ. The ends lost 1 base at V and 1 base at J; junction bases unmatched: 4. The chain's CDR3 is CASSQAVGGGTDTQYS. The CDR3, as DNA: TGTGCCAGCAGCCAAGCGGTCGGGGGGGGCACAGATACGCAGTATTCT.

The table lists this clonotype with a few counts. The rearrangement uses TRBV5-6 and TRBJ2-7, with 8 bases fitting TRBD2. The germline gives CDR1 SGHDT, CDR2 YYEEEE. This CDR3 has 16 residues. The ends lost 4 bases at V and 3 bases at J; junction bases unmatched: 12. The CDR3 region has the DNA TGTGCCAGCAGCCTATCCCTCACGGGAGGGTTCTACGAGCAGTACTTC. It translates to CASSLSLTGGFYEQYF.

A word on this clonotype: Possible read error: a much larger clone is one base away. The J gene is TRBJ1-2, the V gene TRBV6-4; D gene ambiguous. CDR1 MRHNA and CDR2 SNTAGT come from the germline V gene. CDR3 length: 13 residues. DNA for the CDR3: TGTGCCAGCGGTGACCCGACGTTGGGCGGCTACACCTTC. Protein: CASGDPTLGGYTF.

Many counts were recorded for this clonotype. J is TRBJ2-7 and V is TRBV3-1, with unresolved D. This CDR3 is built from 11 residues. Germline V gene lookup returns CDR1 LGHDT and CDR2 YNNKEL (reference sequence). With 8 bases removed from V and 2 bases from J, the gap between germline ends came to 7 bases. Written as DNA, the CDR3 is TGTGCCAGCGGGCTCCCCTACGAGCAGTACTTC. It codes for CASGLPYEQYF.

This clonotype was counted ten times or more. The chain carries TRBV20-1 and TRBJ2-7; 10 positions agree with TRBD2. The CDR3 runs to 14 residues. V gave up 6 bases and J gave up 1 base; unmatched junction bases: 6. Germline CDR1 reads DFQATT; CDR2 reads SNEGSKA (reference sequence). Here the CDR3 DNA reads TGCAGTGCCCCTATAGCGGGGGGATCCTACGAGCAGTACTTC. Its translation is CSAPIAGGSYEQYF.

This clonotype occurred many times. The rearrangement uses TRBV30 and TRBJ1-6; 8 nucleotides agree with TRBD1. Germline values: CDR1 GTSNPN, CDR2 SVGIG (reference sequence). The CDR3 spans 14 residues. Germline trimming cut 1 base from V and 5 bases from J; bases unmatched to any gene: 1. The CDR3 loop is CAWSGGQDNSPLHF. CDR3 bases: TGTGCCTGGAGTGGGGGACAGGATAATTCACCCCTCCACTTT.

This clonotype showed up just a few times. This rearrangement joins TRBV19 to TRBJ2-1; D gene ambiguous. The CDR3 contains 14 residues. In germline, CDR1 is LNHDA, CDR2 SQIVND (reference sequence). V was pared by 8 bases and J by 6 bases, with 17 bases between. CDR3 loop: CASCLNTRCNEQFF. CDR3 DNA: TGTGCCAGTTGCCTGAACACTCGGTGCAATGAGCAGTTCTTC.

This clonotype was counted ten times or more. CDR3 region: CATSRGVGGSGTDTQYF. The CDR3 DNA is TGTGCCACCAGCAGAGGCGTGGGGGGTTCGGGCACAGATACGCAGTATTTT. The chain links TRBV15 to TRBJ2-3; D is perhaps TRBD2 (6 bases). The V and J ends lost 1 base and 1 base respectively, with 15 bases between them. This CDR3 is 17 amino acids long. Germline loops: CDR1 LNHNV, CDR2 YYDKDF (reference sequence). The full variable domain, its missing parts supplied by reference TRBV15 and TRBJ2-3, is DAMVIQNPRYQVTQFGKPVTLSCSQTLNHNVMYWYQQKSSQAPKLLFHYYDKDFNNEADTPDNFQSRRPNTSFCFLDIRSPGLGDTAMYLCATSRGVGGSGTDTQYFGPGTRLTVL.

This clonotype has just a few counts. V usage is TRBV11-2 and J usage is TRBJ2-2; 7 bases are shared with TRBD2. V gave up 3 bases and J gave up 8 bases; unmatched junction bases: 9. Germline CDR1 SGHAT, CDR2 FQNNGV. The CDR3 runs to 15 residues. This CDR3 reads CASSFGPGGSGELFF. CDR3 in DNA: TGTGCCAGCAGCTTCGGACCCGGGGGGTCTGGGGAGCTGTTTTTT.

V and J are TRBV2 and TRBJ1-3; D is undetermined. Germline CDR1 SNHLY, CDR2 FYNNEI. The CDR3 length is 13 residues. V shed 6 bases and J shed 0 bases, with 6 bases lying between them. The CDR3 sequence: CASSTPSGNTIYF. In DNA, the CDR3 is TGTGCCAGCAGCACACCCTCTGGAAACACCATATATTTT.